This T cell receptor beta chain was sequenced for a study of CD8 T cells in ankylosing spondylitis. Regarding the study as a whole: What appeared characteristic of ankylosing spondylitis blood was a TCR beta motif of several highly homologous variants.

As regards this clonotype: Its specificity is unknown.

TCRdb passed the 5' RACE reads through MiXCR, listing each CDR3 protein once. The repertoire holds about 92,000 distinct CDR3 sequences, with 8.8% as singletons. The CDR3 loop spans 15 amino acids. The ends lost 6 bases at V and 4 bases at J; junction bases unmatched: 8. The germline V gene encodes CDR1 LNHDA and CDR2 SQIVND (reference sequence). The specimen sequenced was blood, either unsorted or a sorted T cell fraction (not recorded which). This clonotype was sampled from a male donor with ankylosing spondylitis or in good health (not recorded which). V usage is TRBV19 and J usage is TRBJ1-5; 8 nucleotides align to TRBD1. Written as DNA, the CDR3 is TGTGCCAGTAGATCGGACAGGGCTCGGAATCAGCCCCAGCATTTT. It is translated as CASRSDRARNQPQHF.